This T cell receptor (beta chain) was captured by sequencing in a study of blood T cell repertoires in COVID-19. CDR3 size: 14 residues. V was clipped by 4 bases and J by 2 bases; unmatched bases: 5. Germline CDR1 is KGHSH and CDR2 is LQKENI. Some clones are missing from TCRdb's copy, which holds only in-frame ones; the method was immunoSEQ multiplex PCR. The table includes some 89,000 clones, 81% detected once. This clonotype originated in a man aged 55-75 years with acute or convalescent COVID-19. The rearrangement uses TRBV18 and TRBJ2-7; 7 bases match TRBD1. Source material: peripheral blood. The CDR3 region is CASSHGQGAYEQYF. DNA of the CDR3: TGTGCCAGCTCACATGGTCAGGGGGCCTACGAGCAGTACTTC.